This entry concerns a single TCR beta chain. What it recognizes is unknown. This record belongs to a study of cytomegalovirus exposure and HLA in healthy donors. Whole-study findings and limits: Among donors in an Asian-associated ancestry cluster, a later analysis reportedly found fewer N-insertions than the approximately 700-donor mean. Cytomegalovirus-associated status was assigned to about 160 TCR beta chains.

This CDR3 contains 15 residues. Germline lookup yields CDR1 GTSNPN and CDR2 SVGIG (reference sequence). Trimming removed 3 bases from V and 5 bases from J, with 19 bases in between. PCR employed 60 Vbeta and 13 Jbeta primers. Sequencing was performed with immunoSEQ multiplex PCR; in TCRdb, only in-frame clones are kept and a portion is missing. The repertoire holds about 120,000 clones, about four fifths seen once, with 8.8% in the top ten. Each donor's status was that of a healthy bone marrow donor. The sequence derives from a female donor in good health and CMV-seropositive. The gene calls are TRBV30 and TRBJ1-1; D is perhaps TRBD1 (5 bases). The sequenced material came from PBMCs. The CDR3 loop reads CAWSLKGTRGTEAFF. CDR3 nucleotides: TGTGCCTGGAGCTTAAAGGGGACCCGGGGGACTGAAGCTTTCTTT.